The following is a T cell receptor beta chain sequence with its context. This specimen comes from a study of blood T cell repertoires in COVID-19. Study background: The analysed material was cDNA or gDNA that came from T cells, B-cell-depleted T cells, or PBMCs.

Original methodology: The assay estimated nucleated cells by amplifying reference gene primers. Clones were read by immunoSEQ multiplex PCR, and TCRdb kept only the in-frame ones, dropping some. V, J and clone size are those of that table, while D and trimming were read from the DNA. Of 200,000 to 250,000 clones in the sample, approximately 90% were seen once. This CDR3 has 20 amino acids. Germline V lookup: CDR1 LGHDT, CDR2 YNNKEL (reference sequence). J was trimmed by 0 bases and V by 0 bases; bases with no gene match: 11. Those who participated ranged in age from roughly 18 to 90 years and resided in about two dozen US areas. Researchers sorted participants into cohorts using their self-reported clinical history.

V is TRBV3-1 (or the pseudogene TRBV3-2) and J is TRBJ2-7, with 13 bases fitting TRBD2. The source of this sequence is a woman aged 18-29 years in a cohort exposed to, infected with or recovered from COVID-19 (not recorded which). The sample consisted of PBMCs or T cells enriched from blood (not recorded which). CDR3: CASSQDPGTSGARSSYEQYF. The CDR3 nucleotides read TGTGCCAGCAGCCAAGACCCCGGGACTAGCGGGGCTAGGAGCTCCTACGAGCAGTACTTC.